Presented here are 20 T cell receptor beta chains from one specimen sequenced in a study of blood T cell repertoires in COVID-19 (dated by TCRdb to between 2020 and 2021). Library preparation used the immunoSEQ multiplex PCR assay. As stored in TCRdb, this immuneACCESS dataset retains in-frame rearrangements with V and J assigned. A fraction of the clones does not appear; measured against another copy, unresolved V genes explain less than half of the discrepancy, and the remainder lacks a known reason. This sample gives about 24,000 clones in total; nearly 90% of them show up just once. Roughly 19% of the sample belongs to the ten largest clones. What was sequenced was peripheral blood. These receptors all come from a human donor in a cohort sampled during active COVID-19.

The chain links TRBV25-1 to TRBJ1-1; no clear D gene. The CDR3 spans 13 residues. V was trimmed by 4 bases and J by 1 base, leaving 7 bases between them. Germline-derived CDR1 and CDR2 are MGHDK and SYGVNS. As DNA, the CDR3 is TGTGCCAGCAGTGCCTGGGCGAACACTGAAGCTTTCTTT. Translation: CASSAWANTEAFF.

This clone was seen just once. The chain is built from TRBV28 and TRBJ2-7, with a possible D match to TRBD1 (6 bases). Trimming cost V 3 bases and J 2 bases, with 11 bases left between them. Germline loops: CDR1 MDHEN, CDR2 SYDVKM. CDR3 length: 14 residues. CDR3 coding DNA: TGTGCCAGCAGTTTTGGGGACACGACCTACGAGCAGTACTTC. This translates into CASSFGDTTYEQYF.

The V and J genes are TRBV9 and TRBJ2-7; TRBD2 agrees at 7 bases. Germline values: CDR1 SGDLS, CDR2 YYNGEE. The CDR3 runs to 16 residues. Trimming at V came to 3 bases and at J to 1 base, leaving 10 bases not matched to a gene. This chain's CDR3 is CASSGGGLADSYEQYF. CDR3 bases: TGTGCCAGCAGCGGGGGCGGGCTAGCGGATTCCTACGAGCAGTACTTC.

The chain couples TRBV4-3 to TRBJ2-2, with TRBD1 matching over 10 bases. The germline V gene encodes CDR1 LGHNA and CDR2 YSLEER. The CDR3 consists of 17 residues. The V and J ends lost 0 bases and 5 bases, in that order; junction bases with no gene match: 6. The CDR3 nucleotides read TGCGCCAGCAGCCAAGAATATAGACAGGGGGCGACCGGGGAGCTGTTTTTT. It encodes CASSQEYRQGATGELFF.

The chain's CDR3 is CASSLLGGQETQYF. The CDR3 nucleotides are TGTGCCAGCAGCTTATTGGGAGGCCAAGAGACCCAGTACTTC. The chain is built from TRBV7-3 and TRBJ2-5, with D perhaps TRBD2 (6 bases). V lost 2 bases and J lost 1, with 8 bases in between. This CDR3 contains 14 residues. The germline V gene encodes CDR1 SGHTA and CDR2 FQGTGA.

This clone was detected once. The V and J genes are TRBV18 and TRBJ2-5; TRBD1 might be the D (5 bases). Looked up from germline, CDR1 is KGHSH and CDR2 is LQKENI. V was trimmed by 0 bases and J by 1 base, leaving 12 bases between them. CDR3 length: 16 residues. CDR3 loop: CASSPPTVTAQETQYF. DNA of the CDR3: TGTGCCAGCTCACCACCGACGGTGACAGCCCAAGAGACCCAGTACTTC.

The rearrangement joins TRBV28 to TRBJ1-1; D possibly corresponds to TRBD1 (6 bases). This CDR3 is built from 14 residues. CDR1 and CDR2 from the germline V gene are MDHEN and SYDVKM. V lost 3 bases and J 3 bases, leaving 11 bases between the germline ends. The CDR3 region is CASSFIRGDTEAFF. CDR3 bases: TGTGCCAGCAGTTTCATCAGGGGCGACACTGAAGCTTTCTTT.

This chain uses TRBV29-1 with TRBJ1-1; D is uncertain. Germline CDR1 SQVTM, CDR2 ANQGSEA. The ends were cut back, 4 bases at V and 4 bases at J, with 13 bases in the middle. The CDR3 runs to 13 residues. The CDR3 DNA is TGCAGCGTTGGTGCGGTTTTGGGCACTGAAGCTTTCTTT. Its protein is CSVGAVLGTEAFF.

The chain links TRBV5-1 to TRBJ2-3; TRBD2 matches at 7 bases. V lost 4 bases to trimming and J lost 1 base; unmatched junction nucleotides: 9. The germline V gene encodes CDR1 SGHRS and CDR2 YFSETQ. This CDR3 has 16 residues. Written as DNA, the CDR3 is TGCGCCAGCAGCCCCGGGGCGGGAGTTGGCACAGATACGCAGTATTTT. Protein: CASSPGAGVGTDTQYF. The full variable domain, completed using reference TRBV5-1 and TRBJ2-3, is KAGVTQTPRYLIKTRGQQVTLSCSPISGHRSVSWYQQTPGQGLQFLFEYFSETQRNKGNFPGRFSGRQFSNSRSEMNVSTLELGDSALYLCASSPGAGVGTDTQYFGPGTRLTVL.

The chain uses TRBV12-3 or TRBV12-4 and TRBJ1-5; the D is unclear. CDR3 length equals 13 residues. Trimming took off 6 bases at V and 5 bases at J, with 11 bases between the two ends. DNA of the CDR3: TGTGCCAGCAGCTTCACCGGTGATCAGCCCCAGCATTTT. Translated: CASSFTGDQPQHF.

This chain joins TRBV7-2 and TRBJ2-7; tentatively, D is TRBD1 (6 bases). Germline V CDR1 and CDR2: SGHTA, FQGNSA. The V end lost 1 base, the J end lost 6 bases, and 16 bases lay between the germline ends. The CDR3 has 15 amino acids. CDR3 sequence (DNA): TGTGCCAGCAGCTTAGGAACAGGGATCCAACCCGAGCAGTACTTC. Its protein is CASSLGTGIQPEQYF.

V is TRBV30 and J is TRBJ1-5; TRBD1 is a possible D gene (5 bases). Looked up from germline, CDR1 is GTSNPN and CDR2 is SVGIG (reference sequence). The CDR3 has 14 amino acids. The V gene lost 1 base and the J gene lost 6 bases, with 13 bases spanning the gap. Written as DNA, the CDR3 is TGTGCCTGGAGTGGGGGCGGGGGAGCTCAGCCCCAGCATTTT. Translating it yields CAWSGGGGAQPQHF.

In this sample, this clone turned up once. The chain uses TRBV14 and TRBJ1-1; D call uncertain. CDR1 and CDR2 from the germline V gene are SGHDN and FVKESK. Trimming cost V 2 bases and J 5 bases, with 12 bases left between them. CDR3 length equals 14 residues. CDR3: CASSQPGRRTEAFF. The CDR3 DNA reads TGTGCCAGCAGCCAACCTGGACGGAGGACTGAAGCTTTCTTT.

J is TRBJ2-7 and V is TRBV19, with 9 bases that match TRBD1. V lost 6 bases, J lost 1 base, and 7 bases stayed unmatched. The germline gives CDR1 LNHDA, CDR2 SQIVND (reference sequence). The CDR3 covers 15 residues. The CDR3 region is CASRSGQGVSYEQYF. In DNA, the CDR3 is TGTGCCAGTAGATCGGGACAGGGAGTTTCCTACGAGCAGTACTTC.

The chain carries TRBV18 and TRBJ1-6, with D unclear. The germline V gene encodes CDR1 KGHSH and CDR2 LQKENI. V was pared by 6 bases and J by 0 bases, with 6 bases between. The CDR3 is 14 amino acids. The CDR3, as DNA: TGTGCCAGCTCGGCCCGCTCCTATAATTCACCCCTCCACTTT. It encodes CASSARSYNSPLHF.

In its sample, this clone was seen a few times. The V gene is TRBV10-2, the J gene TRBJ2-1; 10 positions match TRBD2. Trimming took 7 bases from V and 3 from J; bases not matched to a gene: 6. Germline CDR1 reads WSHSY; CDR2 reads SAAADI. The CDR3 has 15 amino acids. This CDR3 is CASKEAGGRYNEQFF. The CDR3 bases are TGCGCCAGCAAAGAAGCGGGGGGGCGCTACAATGAGCAGTTCTTC.

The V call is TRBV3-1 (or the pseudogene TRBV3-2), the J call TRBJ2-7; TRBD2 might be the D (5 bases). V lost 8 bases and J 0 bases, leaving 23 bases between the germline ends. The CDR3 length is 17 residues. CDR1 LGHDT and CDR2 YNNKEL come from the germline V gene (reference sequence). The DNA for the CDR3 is TGTGCCAGCCTGGTAGTGGGGATGAAGACTAACTCCTACGAGCAGTACTTC. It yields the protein CASLVVGMKTNSYEQYF.

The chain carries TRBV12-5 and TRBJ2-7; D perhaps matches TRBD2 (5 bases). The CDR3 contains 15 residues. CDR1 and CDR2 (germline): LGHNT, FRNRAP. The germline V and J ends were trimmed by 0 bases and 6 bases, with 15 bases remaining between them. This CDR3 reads CASGLVLGRRSEQYF. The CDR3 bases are TGTGCTAGTGGTTTGGTGTTGGGGAGAAGGAGCGAGCAGTACTTC. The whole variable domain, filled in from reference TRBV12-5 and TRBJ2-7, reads DARVTQTPRHKVTEMGQEVTMRCQPILGHNTVFWYRQTMMQGLELLAYFRNRAPLDDSGMPKDRFSAEMPDATLATLKIQPSEPRDSAVYFCASGLVLGRRSEQYFGPGTRLTVT.

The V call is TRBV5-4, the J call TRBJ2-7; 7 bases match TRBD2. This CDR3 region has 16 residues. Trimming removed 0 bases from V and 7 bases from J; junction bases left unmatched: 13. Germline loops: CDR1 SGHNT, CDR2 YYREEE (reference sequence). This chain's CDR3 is CASSLEGREPAGEQYF. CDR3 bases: TGTGCCAGCAGCTTGGAAGGGAGGGAGCCCGCAGGGGAGCAGTACTTC.

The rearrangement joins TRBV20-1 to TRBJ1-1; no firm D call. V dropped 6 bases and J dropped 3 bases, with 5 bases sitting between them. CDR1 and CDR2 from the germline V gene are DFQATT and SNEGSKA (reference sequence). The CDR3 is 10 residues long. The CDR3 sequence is CSAHDTEAFF. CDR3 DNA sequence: TGCAGTGCCCATGACACTGAAGCTTTCTTT.